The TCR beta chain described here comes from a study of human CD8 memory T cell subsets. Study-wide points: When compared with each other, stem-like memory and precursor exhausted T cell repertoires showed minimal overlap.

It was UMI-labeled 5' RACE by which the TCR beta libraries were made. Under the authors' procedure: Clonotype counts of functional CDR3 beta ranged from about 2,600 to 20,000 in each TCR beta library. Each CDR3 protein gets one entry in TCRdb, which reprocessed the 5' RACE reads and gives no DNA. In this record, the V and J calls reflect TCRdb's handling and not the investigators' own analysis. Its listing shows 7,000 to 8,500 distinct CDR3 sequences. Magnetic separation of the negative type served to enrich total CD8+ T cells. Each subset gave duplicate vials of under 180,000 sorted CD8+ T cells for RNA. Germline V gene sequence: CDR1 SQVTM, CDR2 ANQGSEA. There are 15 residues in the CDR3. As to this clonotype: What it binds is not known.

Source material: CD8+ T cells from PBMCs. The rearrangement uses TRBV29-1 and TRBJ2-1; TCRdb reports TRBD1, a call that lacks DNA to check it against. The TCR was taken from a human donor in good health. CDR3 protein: CSVDPGQGGSHEQFF.